This T cell receptor beta chain was documented in a study of response to subunit inactivated influenza vaccine. Study-wide findings and caveats: After each seasonal influenza vaccination, few new T cells are recruited, the authors suggested.

This clonotype was counted a few times. The antigen is unknown. CDR1 SGHTA and CDR2 FQGNSA come from the germline V gene. V lost 6 bases and J lost 1, with 9 bases in between. The CDR3 covers 13 residues. In TCRdb, the RT-PCR reads were re-called with MiXCR into one record per CDR3 protein. The sample lists over 650,000 distinct CDR3 sequences; about 18% were seen once. The chain has TRBV7-2 and TRBJ1-1, with D possibly matching TRBD1 (6 bases). The receptor was isolated from a man aged 50-59 years who received an inactivated influenza vaccine. The source was PBMCs from blood, collected roughly 5 days after vaccination. CDR3 residues: CASRTGQNTEAFF. The DNA of the CDR3 is TGTGCCAGCAGAACGGGACAGAACACTGAAGCTTTCTTT.